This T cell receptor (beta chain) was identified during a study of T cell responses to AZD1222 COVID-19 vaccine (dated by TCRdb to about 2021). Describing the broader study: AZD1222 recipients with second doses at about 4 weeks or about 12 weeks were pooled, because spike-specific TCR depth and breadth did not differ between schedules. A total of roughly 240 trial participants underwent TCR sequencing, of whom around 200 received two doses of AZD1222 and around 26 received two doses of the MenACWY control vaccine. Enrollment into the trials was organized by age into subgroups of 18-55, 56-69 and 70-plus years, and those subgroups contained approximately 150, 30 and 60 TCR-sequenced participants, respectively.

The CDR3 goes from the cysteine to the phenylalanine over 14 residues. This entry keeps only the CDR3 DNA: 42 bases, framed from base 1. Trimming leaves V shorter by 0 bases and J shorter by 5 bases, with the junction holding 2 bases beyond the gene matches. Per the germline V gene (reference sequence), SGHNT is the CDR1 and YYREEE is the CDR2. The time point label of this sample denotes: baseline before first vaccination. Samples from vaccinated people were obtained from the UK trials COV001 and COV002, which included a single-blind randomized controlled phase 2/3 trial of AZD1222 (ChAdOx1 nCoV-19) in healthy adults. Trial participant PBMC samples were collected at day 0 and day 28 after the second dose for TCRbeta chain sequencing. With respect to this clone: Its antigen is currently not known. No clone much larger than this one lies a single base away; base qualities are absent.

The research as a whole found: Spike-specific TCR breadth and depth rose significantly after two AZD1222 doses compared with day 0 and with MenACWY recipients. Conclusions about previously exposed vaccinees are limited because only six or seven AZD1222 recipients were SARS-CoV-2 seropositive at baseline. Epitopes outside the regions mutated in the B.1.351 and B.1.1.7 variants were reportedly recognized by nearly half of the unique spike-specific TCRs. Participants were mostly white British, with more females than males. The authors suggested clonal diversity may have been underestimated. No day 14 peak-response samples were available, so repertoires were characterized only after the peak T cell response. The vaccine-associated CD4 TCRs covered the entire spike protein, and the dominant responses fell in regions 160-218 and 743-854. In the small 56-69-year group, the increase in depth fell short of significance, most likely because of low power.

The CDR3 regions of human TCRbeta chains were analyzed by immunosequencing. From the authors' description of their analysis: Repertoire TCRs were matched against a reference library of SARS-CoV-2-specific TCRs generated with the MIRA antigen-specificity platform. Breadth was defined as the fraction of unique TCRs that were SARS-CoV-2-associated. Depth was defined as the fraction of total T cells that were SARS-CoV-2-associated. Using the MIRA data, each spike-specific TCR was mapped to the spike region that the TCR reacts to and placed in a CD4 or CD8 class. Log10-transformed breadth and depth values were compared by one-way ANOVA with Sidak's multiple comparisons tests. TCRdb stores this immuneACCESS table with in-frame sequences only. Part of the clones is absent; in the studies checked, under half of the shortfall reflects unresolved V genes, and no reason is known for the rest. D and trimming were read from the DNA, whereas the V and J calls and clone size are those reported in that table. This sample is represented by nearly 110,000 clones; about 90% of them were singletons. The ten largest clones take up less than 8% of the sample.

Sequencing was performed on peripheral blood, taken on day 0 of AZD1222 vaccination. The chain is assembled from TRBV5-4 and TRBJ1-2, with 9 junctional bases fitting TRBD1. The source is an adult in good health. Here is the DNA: TGTGCCAGCAGCTTGGGAGGACAGGGGTATGGCTACACCTTC. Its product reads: CASSLGGQGYGYTF.